The entry below describes one T cell receptor (beta chain). The CDR3 is 14 amino acids. Germline V gene data show CDR1 as ENHRY and CDR2 as SYGVKD. V lost 7 bases and J lost 5, with 17 bases in between. In the original workflow: It was from reference gene primer amplification that nucleated cell counts were estimated. The method was immunoSEQ multiplex PCR; TCRdb's version includes in-frame clones alone and lacks a portion of them. V and J calls and clone size are as listed in that table; D and trimming were resolved from the DNA. This table holds 110,000 to 150,000 clones, 65% to 85% found once. This record comes from a study of blood T cell repertoires in COVID-19. Study as a whole: Collection of acute and convalescent COVID-19 samples took place in the United States, Italy and Spain. T cells, B-cell-depleted T cells, or PBMCs provided the cDNA or gDNA that served as material.

The J gene is TRBJ1-1, the V gene TRBV10-3; maybe TRBD1 (6 bases). This receptor was identified in a woman aged 50 to 60 with acute or convalescent COVID-19. Source material: peripheral blood. CDR3 nucleotide sequence: TGTGCCATCACGGAAGGGGGGGGAAAGACTGAAGCTTTCTTT. Its protein product is CAITEGGGKTEAFF.